This T cell receptor (beta chain) originates from a study of HIV-infected patients and healthy controls. Study-level results: Only sixteen HIV-infected individuals were processed, a major limit on how widely findings apply. Healthy control repertoires had roughly threefold more distinct CDR3s than untreated HIV+ repertoires, and higher Shannon diversity.

Roughly three months, about 14 weeks, into antiretroviral therapy, follow-up blood was collected. The repertoire came from unfractionated whole blood and reflected all unsorted peripheral T cells. This clonotype was picked up many times. Its target is unknown. Germline lookup yields CDR1 DFQATT and CDR2 SNEGSKA (reference sequence). The length of the CDR3 is 13 residues. V gave up 1 base and J gave up 5 bases, with 10 bases separating them. 500 ng RNA was reverse transcribed with alpha and beta constant-region primers. Using multiplexing indices, alpha and beta chain libraries were generated apart by chain-specific third strand synthesis. TCRdb called the 5' RACE reads again in MiXCR, with one record for every CDR3 protein. The profile shows about 14,000 distinct CDR3 sequences, around 12% of them singletons.

The sample here was blood, taken during antiretroviral therapy. The sequence derives from an adult with HIV infection. The donor label of this sample is uncertain. This rearrangement joins TRBV20-1 to TRBJ2-3, with a weak D call TRBD1 (6 bases). The CDR3 sequence: CSARVGAGDTQYF. The CDR3, as DNA: TGCAGTGCTAGAGTGGGGGCAGGAGATACGCAGTATTTT.